The 21 T cell receptor beta chains in this list originate from one sample, sequenced in a study of blood T cells in healthy people across ages (dated by TCRdb to 2015 to 2017). To prepare the library, 5' RACE was applied. The sample was run on an Illumina HiSeq 2500. A second about 6 to 11 cycle PCR used a sample-barcoded 5' primer and a J-beta primer mix. Using fastp trimming at Q25 and MiXCR clonotype assembly, TCRdb reanalyzed the public sequencing data and kept in-frame beta chains. Identical CDR3 protein sequences are pooled into one entry, listed with their most common genes and DNA. Counted in this sample were about 1,500,000 distinct CDR3 sequences; about 43% of them appeared once. The ten largest clones capture under 8% of the sample. The sample comprised blood. The receptor set was obtained from a woman aged 18-29 years in good health.

The CDR3 spells CASLEANTEAFF. CDR3 bases: TGTGCCAGCCTTGAGGCGAACACTGAAGCTTTCTTT. This sequence joins TRBV2 and TRBJ1-1; D gene uncertain. Trimming cost V 8 bases and J 1 base, with 8 bases left between them. The CDR3 is 12 residues long. Germline V CDR1 and CDR2: SNHLY, FYNNEI. The whole variable domain, remainder taken from reference TRBV2 and TRBJ1-1, is EPEVTQTPSHQVTQMGQEVILRCVPISNHLYFYWYRQILGQKVEFLVSFYNNEISEKSEIFDDQFSVERPDGSNFTLKIRSTKLEDSAMYFCASLEANTEAFFGQGTRLTVV.

This clonotype was seen a few times. The genes are TRBV20-1 and TRBJ2-4; D not certain. Looked up from germline, CDR1 is DFQATT and CDR2 is SNEGSKA (reference sequence). V lost 4 bases, J lost 8 bases, and 15 bases lay in between. The CDR3 is 13 amino acids. The CDR3 protein is CSAKAPALDIQYF. CDR3 in DNA: TGCAGTGCTAAAGCTCCGGCCCTAGACATTCAGTACTTC.

The V and J genes are TRBV28 and TRBJ1-3, with a possible D match to TRBD1 (5 bases). Germline CDR1 MDHEN, CDR2 SYDVKM. Trimming shortened V by 4 bases and J by 0 bases, and 16 bases separated the two germline ends. This CDR3 comprises 17 residues. The CDR3 region is CASSSPRRGSSGNTIYF. The CDR3 region has the DNA TGTGCCAGCAGTTCTCCCCGGCGGGGGAGCTCTGGAAACACCATATATTTT.

This rearrangement joins TRBV21-1 to TRBJ2-3; the listed D gene, TRBD1, was not tested against the DNA. TRBV21-1 is shown as a pseudogene. The CDR3 covers 19 residues. CDR3 bases: TGTGCCATTTCGATCCTTCCCGGGACAGGGAAGAATAGCACAGATACGCAGTATTTT. It is translated as CAISILPGTGKNSTDTQYF.

Regarding this clonotype: The junction departs from germline at one end; a sequencing error may be responsible. This chain links TRBV18 with TRBJ2-7, with D tentatively TRBD2 (6 bases). Germline CDR1 reads KGHSH; CDR2 reads LQKENI. This CDR3 spans 13 amino acids. CDR3 nucleotide sequence: TGTGCCAGCTCGGGGACTTATTCCTACAAGCAGTACTTC. Protein product: CASSGTYSYKQYF.

This chain joins TRBV20-1 and TRBJ2-7; TRBD2 aligns across 12 bases. V dropped 6 bases and J dropped 7; count of bases not matched to a gene: 13. Germline values: CDR1 DFQATT, CDR2 SNEGSKA (reference sequence). This CDR3 is built from 15 residues. The DNA for the CDR3 is TGCAGTGCCCGGGAGGGACTAGCGGGCTACAATGAGCAGTACTTC. The encoded protein is CSAREGLAGYNEQYF.

This clonotype has a count of ten or more. This chain joins TRBV5-1 and TRBJ2-6; D possibly corresponds to TRBD1 (6 bases). Germline CDR1 and CDR2: SGHRS and YFSETQ. Trimming took 2 bases from V and 3 from J, leaving 12 bases between them. The CDR3 contains 16 residues. Here the CDR3 reads CASSLTTGNGANVLTF. The CDR3, as DNA: TGCGCCAGCAGCTTAACCACAGGGAATGGGGCCAACGTCCTGACTTTC.

The table lists this clonotype with a few counts. This sequence joins TRBV29-1 and TRBJ2-1; D call uncertain. V was cut by 5 bases and J by 9 bases, with 20 bases left in between. The germline V gene has CDR1 SQVTM and CDR2 ANQGSEA. The CDR3 has 14 residues. For the CDR3, the DNA is TGCAGCGTTCGTGAGGCTACGACGGTTAGTGAGCAGTTCTTC. Translated, it gives CSVREATTVSEQFF.

The chain recombines TRBV20-1 with TRBJ1-6, with a possible D match to TRBD1 (6 bases). Germline V gene lookup returns CDR1 DFQATT and CDR2 SNEGSKA (reference sequence). The CDR3 runs to 15 residues. CDR3 DNA sequence: TGCAGCTATCTAACAGGGATTGGCCCATCTGCACCCCTCCACTTT. As protein: CSYLTGIGPSAPLHF.

V is TRBV9 and J is TRBJ1-1; 9 positions agree with TRBD1. J gave up 5 bases and V 1 base, and 9 bases lay outside the gene matches. CDR3 length equals 16 residues. The germline V gene has CDR1 SGDLS and CDR2 YYNGEE. The CDR3 DNA reads as TGTGCCAGCAGCGTACTCACGGTGGGGACAGGGACTGAAGCTTTCTTT. Encoded protein: CASSVLTVGTGTEAFF.

The chain carries TRBV6-6 and TRBJ2-7; D possibly uses TRBD1 or TRBD2 (6 bases each). CDR1 is MNHNY and CDR2 is SVGAGI in the germline V gene (reference sequence). The ends were cut back, 6 bases at V and 4 bases at J, with 16 bases in the middle. The CDR3 is made up of 14 amino acids. CDR3 residues: CASSVGGVIYEQYF. The CDR3 DNA sequence: TGTGCCAGCAGCGTGGGGGGCGTCATTTACGAGCAGTACTTC.

V gene TRBV7-9 combines with J gene TRBJ1-1; 7 bases agree with TRBD1. The CDR3 spans 13 residues. Germline V lookup: CDR1 SEHNR, CDR2 FQNEAQ (reference sequence). CDR3 nucleotides: TGTTCCACCCCAACAGGGGCGAACACTGAAGCTTTCTTT. This encodes CSTPTGANTEAFF.

This clonotype was detected only a few times. The rearrangement joins TRBV10-2 to TRBJ2-3; possibly TRBD2 for D (6 bases). This CDR3 is 13 amino acids long. V was shortened by 8 bases and J by 0 bases, with 9 bases between the two germline ends. From germline, CDR1 is WSHSY and CDR2 SAAADI. The CDR3 DNA reads TGCGCCAGCGCTCGGGAGAGCACAGATACGCAGTATTTT. It is translated as CASARESTDTQYF.

The chain joins TRBV6-5 to TRBJ1-5, with 7 bases that match TRBD1. Trimming cost V 6 bases and J 1 base; bases outside gene matches: 9. The germline V gene encodes CDR1 MNHEY and CDR2 SVGAGI. The CDR3 is made up of 16 amino acids. The CDR3 here is CASSKQGLGSNQPQHF. Written as DNA, the CDR3 is TGTGCCAGCAGCAAACAGGGGCTTGGGAGCAATCAGCCCCAGCATTTT.

Only a few counts were recorded for this clonotype. This chain joins TRBV4-1 and TRBJ1-6; no reliable D call. Per germline, CDR1 MGHRA and CDR2 YSYEKL. This CDR3 region has 15 residues. V dropped 4 bases and J dropped 9 bases, with 16 bases sitting between them. The CDR3 protein is CASSLSQDERSPLHF. DNA for the CDR3: TGCGCCAGCAGCCTCTCCCAGGATGAGCGTTCACCCCTCCACTTT.

The rearrangement uses TRBV20-1 and TRBJ1-2; the match to TRBD1 covers 7 bases. The CDR3 consists of 13 residues. After removal of 0 bases from V and 4 bases from J, the junction contained 2 bases not matched to a gene. The germline V gene encodes CDR1 DFQATT and CDR2 SNEGSKA (reference sequence). This CDR3 reads CSAREGDSYGYTF. The DNA of the CDR3 is TGCAGTGCTAGAGAGGGGGACAGCTATGGCTACACCTTC.

The chain uses TRBV5-4 and TRBJ2-3; the D gene is possibly TRBD2 (7 bases). This CDR3 region has 16 residues. Germline lookup yields CDR1 SGHNT and CDR2 YYREEE (reference sequence). V was pared by 0 bases and J by 0 bases, with 11 bases between. CDR3 sequence reads: CASSLAGGGSTDTQYF. The CDR3 DNA is TGTGCCAGCAGCTTGGCCGGCGGGGGCAGCACAGATACGCAGTATTTT. The whole variable domain, filled in from reference TRBV5-4 and TRBJ2-3, reads ETGVTQSPTHLIKTRGQQVTLRCSSQSGHNTVSWYQQALGQGPQFIFQYYREEENGRGNFPPRFSGLQFPNYSSELNVNALELDDSALYLCASSLAGGGSTDTQYFGPGTRLTVL.

This clonotype has a handful of counts. The chain is built from TRBV27 and TRBJ1-2; 12 bases map to TRBD1. CDR3 length: 14 residues. V gave up 8 bases and J gave up 8 bases; unmatched junction bases: 9. Per the germline V gene, CDR1 is MNHEY and CDR2 is SMNVEV (reference sequence). CDR3 sequence (DNA): TGTGCCAGCGGGGGACAGGGGGCGAAAGAAGGCTACACCTTC. Translated, it gives CASGGQGAKEGYTF.

This rearrangement joins TRBV27 to TRBJ2-7; D is unclear. Per germline, CDR1 MNHEY and CDR2 SMNVEV (reference sequence). CDR3 length equals 15 residues. V lost 3 bases and J 6 bases, leaving 18 bases between the germline ends. The CDR3 loop is CASSFPGSPSSEQYF. CDR3 DNA: TGTGCCAGCAGTTTCCCCGGGTCCCCAAGTAGCGAGCAGTACTTC.

In the case of this clonotype: Because it lacks the conserved phenylalanine or tryptophan at the end, this CDR3 is likely a read error. V usage is TRBV4-1 and J usage is TRBJ2-7; tentative D call: TRBD2 (6 bases). Germline values: CDR1 MGHRA, CDR2 YSYEKL. The V and J ends lost 1 base and 0 bases respectively, with 10 bases between them. The CDR3 contains 15 residues. The CDR3 region is CASSQVGTSSYEQYL. CDR3 DNA sequence: TGCGCCAGCAGCCAAGTGGGGACTTCCTCCTACGAGCAGTACTTA.

The CDR3 nucleotides are TGTGCCAGCAGCCGGAGTCCGGGTAGACAGGGACCCGCAAGAGGGACCCAGTACTTC. Translation: CASSRSPGRQGPARGTQYF. This chain connects TRBV27 to TRBJ2-5; 7 positions agree with TRBD1. Germline values: CDR1 MNHEY, CDR2 SMNVEV (reference sequence). The CDR3 extends over 19 amino acids. V shed 6 bases, J shed 7 bases, and the junction held 26 bases outside the gene matches.